This T cell receptor (beta chain) was recorded in a study of beta chain features in type 1 diabetes. General study results and limits: Across all four CD4+ subsets, people with type 1 diabetes showed modestly shorter TCRB CDR3s. Insertions at VDJ junctions were less frequent in type 1 diabetes patients. These patients also deleted more nucleotides at the same junctions. Across patients, naive, central memory and Treg TCRB repertoires exhibited apparently greater similarity than was observed across healthy donors.

Germline-derived CDR1 and CDR2 are SGHNT and YYREEE (reference sequence). The CDR3 covers 13 residues. The V end lost 4 bases, the J end lost 5 bases, and 13 bases lay between the germline ends. Each of the CD4+ naive, central memory, regulatory and stem cell-like memory populations was sorted via CD45RO/CCR7/CD25/CD127/CD95/CD27. Investigators reverse transcribed all isolated RNA, so they sequenced expressed TCRB transcripts. TCRdb's copy holds only in-frame clones and misses some; the assay was immunoSEQ multiplex PCR. The data show a few hundred thousand clones, 13% seen once. This clone was recorded a few times. Its cognate antigen is unknown.

The rearrangement links TRBV5-4 to TRBJ2-7; D perhaps matches TRBD2 (6 bases). This receptor was obtained from a woman aged 18-30 years with type 1 diabetes. The sequencing sample was made of naive CD4+ T cells from blood. This chain's CDR3 is CASSPGLADEQYF. DNA of the CDR3: TGTGCCAGCAGCCCGGGACTGGCGGACGAGCAGTACTTC.